The 18 T cell receptor beta chains in this list originate from one sample, sequenced in a study of immune evolution from preneoplasia to lung adenocarcinoma. Repertoires were generated with immunoSEQ multiplex PCR, while TCRdb's copy carries only in-frame clones and drops some. The sample has some 37,000 clones, under 85% seen once. The sample consisted of FFPE invasive lung adenocarcinoma tissue. The receptors were sampled from a person aged 55 to 69 with lung adenocarcinoma.

The J gene is TRBJ2-5, the V gene TRBV4-2; 7 bases are shared with TRBD1. With V trimmed by 7 bases and J by 2 bases, 10 bases remained unmatched. Germline lookup yields CDR1 LGHNA and CDR2 YNFKEQ. This CDR3 has 15 residues. The CDR3 sequence is CASTLGGRGQETQYF. Written as DNA, the CDR3 is TGTGCCAGCACCCTTGGGGGCAGGGGGCAAGAGACCCAGTACTTC.

V usage is TRBV5-8 and J usage is TRBJ2-6; 8 nucleotides agree with TRBD2. With 7 bases clipped from V and 1 base from J, the junction kept 10 bases outside the gene matches. CDR3 length equals 17 residues. Germline V lookup: CDR1 SGHTS, CDR2 YDEGEE. CDR3 coding DNA: TGTGCCAGCCAGCCAAGCGGGAGTGTTTCTGGGGCCAACGTCCTGACTTTC. Protein: CASQPSGSVSGANVLTF.

The V and J genes are TRBV18 and TRBJ2-3; 7 bases fit TRBD1. V shed 5 bases, J shed 3 bases, and the junction held 8 bases outside the gene matches. This CDR3 has 15 residues. Germline V gives CDR1 KGHSH, CDR2 LQKENI. The CDR3 coding sequence is TGTGCCAGCTCAAGCCGACAGGGTGAAACAGATACGCAGTATTTT. Translating gives CASSSRQGETDTQYF.

V and J are TRBV7-8 and TRBJ2-3; 9 nucleotides align to TRBD2. Germline CDR1 and CDR2: SGHVS and FQNEAQ. V lost 2 bases, J lost 2 bases, and 11 bases stayed unmatched. The CDR3 consists of 18 residues. CDR3 loop: CASSLRAGGRQNTDTQYF. For the CDR3, the DNA is TGTGCCAGCAGCTTACGAGCGGGAGGCCGACAAAACACAGATACGCAGTATTTT.

This clone was observed a single time. This rearrangement joins TRBV12-5 to TRBJ2-7; either TRBD1 or TRBD2 may fit D (6 bases each). The V gene lost 4 bases and the J gene lost 1 base, with 17 bases spanning the gap. Looked up from germline, CDR1 is LGHNT and CDR2 is FRNRAP. This CDR3 has 16 residues. The CDR3 coding sequence is TGTGCTAGTGGTTCCTCCGGACGAGGGGGGTCCTACGAGCAGTACTTC. Translated, it gives CASGSSGRGGSYEQYF.

CDR3 in amino acids: CASSHRQGNNEQFF. The CDR3 DNA reads as TGTGCCAGCTCACACCGACAGGGCAACAATGAGCAGTTCTTC. The chain uses TRBV18 and TRBJ2-1; the match to TRBD1 covers 7 bases. Per germline, CDR1 KGHSH and CDR2 LQKENI. V lost 4 bases to trimming and J lost 5 bases; unmatched junction nucleotides: 5. This CDR3 is built from 14 residues.

The V gene is TRBV4-2, the J gene TRBJ1-3; D unclear. Trimming cost V 4 bases and J 6 bases, with 7 bases left between them. The CDR3 length is 12 residues. Looked up from germline, CDR1 is LGHNA and CDR2 is YNFKEQ. CDR3 bases: TGTGCCAGCAGCCGAGACTTAAACACCATATATTTT. This codes for CASSRDLNTIYF.

This clone is a singleton in its sample. V is TRBV15 and J is TRBJ1-3, with D perhaps TRBD1 (5 bases). With 8 bases removed from V and 5 bases from J, the gap between germline ends came to 13 bases. CDR1 and CDR2 (germline): LNHNV, YYDKDF (reference sequence). This CDR3 is built from 13 residues. The CDR3 spells CATRGAKRNTIYF. In DNA form, the CDR3 reads TGTGCCACCCGGGGCGCTAAGAGAAACACCATATATTTT.

The V gene is TRBV20-1, the J gene TRBJ1-4; D is unresolved. V lost 5 bases and J lost 6, with 7 bases in between. Germline CDR1 reads DFQATT; CDR2 reads SNEGSKA (reference sequence). CDR3 size: 11 residues. In nucleotides, the CDR3 is TGCAGTGCTCGCTTATATGAAAAACTGTTTTTT. It is translated as CSARLYEKLFF.

The chain employs TRBV13 and TRBJ2-2; 10 nucleotides align to TRBD2. Germline assignment: CDR1 PRHDT and CDR2 FYEKMQ (reference sequence). The CDR3 extends over 16 amino acids. The trim removed 5 bases at V and 4 bases at J, leaving 7 bases unmatched. The CDR3 protein is CASSQLAGGGTGELFF. The CDR3 DNA reads as TGTGCCAGCAGCCAATTAGCGGGGGGAGGCACCGGGGAGCTGTTTTTT.

The V call is TRBV7-8, the J call TRBJ1-5; D uncertain. V dropped 3 bases and J dropped 5 bases, with 14 bases sitting between them. CDR3 length: 15 amino acids. The germline V gene encodes CDR1 SGHVS and CDR2 FQNEAQ. CDR3 amino acids: CASSLRLGTDQPQHF. The CDR3, as DNA: TGTGCCAGCAGCTTGAGGCTTGGTACGGATCAGCCCCAGCATTTT.

The V and J genes are TRBV11-2 and TRBJ2-1; D uncertain. CDR1 and CDR2 (germline): SGHAT, FQNNGV. The CDR3 runs to 14 residues. The germline V and J ends were trimmed by 0 bases and 6 bases, with 9 bases remaining between them. The CDR3 sequence: CASSLEVQTNEQFF. The CDR3 nucleotides are TGTGCCAGCAGCTTAGAGGTGCAAACCAATGAGCAGTTCTTC. The full variable domain, in which reference TRBV11-2 and TRBJ2-1 provide the parts outside the CDR3, is EAGVAQSPRYKIIEKRQSVAFWCNPISGHATLYWYQQILGQGPKLLIQFQNNGVVDDSQLPKDRFSAERLKGVDSTLKIQPAKLEDSAVYLCASSLEVQTNEQFFGPGTRLTVL.

The rearrangement links TRBV18 to TRBJ2-5; 7 bases align to TRBD2. Losses at the gene ends were 2 bases for V and 5 bases for J; bases not matched to a gene: 8. The CDR3 totals 15 residues. Germline lookup yields CDR1 KGHSH and CDR2 LQKENI. This chain's CDR3 is CASSPTSEARETQYF. DNA for the CDR3: TGTGCCAGCTCACCAACTAGCGAAGCAAGGGAGACCCAGTACTTC.

This clone was found once. The chain combines TRBV9 with TRBJ1-2; a possible D gene is TRBD1 (5 bases). The germline V gene encodes CDR1 SGDLS and CDR2 YYNGEE. V was cut by 3 bases and J by 2 bases, with 8 bases left in between. This CDR3 spans 13 amino acids. In DNA, the CDR3 is TGTGCCAGCAGCGGGGGACCGAACTATGGCTACACCTTC. Residues: CASSGGPNYGYTF.

This chain connects TRBV28 to TRBJ1-4, with 8 bases identical to TRBD1. The V gene's germline CDR1 is MDHEN and CDR2 SYDVKM. The CDR3 spans 17 residues. V shed 4 bases, J shed 4 bases, and the junction held 11 bases outside the gene matches. The CDR3 region has the DNA TGTGCCAGCAGTTCCCTGGACAGGGTGGGTTTTAATGAAAAACTGTTTTTT. It yields the protein CASSSLDRVGFNEKLFF.

The V gene is TRBV28, the J gene TRBJ2-7, with D possibly being TRBD1 or TRBD2 (7 bases each). V was clipped by 7 bases and J by 2 bases, with 12 bases between them. Germline CDR1 MDHEN, CDR2 SYDVKM. This CDR3 is 13 amino acids long. The DNA of the CDR3 is TGTGCCAGCACGGGGAGGGGGCCCTACGAGCAGTACTTC. Its protein product is CASTGRGPYEQYF.

The V call is TRBV7-3, the J call TRBJ2-1; D gene uncertain. V lost 2 bases to trimming and J lost 2 bases, with 4 bases between them. The CDR3 loop spans 13 amino acids. Germline V lookup: CDR1 SGHTA, CDR2 FQGTGA. CDR3 coding DNA: TGTGCCAGCAGCTTAGCGGCCTACAATGAGCAGTTCTTC. Its protein product is CASSLAAYNEQFF.

This clone occurred a few times. This rearrangement joins TRBV2 to TRBJ2-2; TRBD1 agrees at 9 bases. The trim removed 5 bases at V and 2 bases at J, leaving 6 bases unmatched. CDR1 and CDR2 (germline): SNHLY, FYNNEI. The CDR3 consists of 16 residues. The CDR3 loop is CASSYRGQSNTGELFF. The CDR3 DNA is TGTGCCAGCAGTTACAGGGGGCAAAGTAACACCGGGGAGCTGTTTTTT.